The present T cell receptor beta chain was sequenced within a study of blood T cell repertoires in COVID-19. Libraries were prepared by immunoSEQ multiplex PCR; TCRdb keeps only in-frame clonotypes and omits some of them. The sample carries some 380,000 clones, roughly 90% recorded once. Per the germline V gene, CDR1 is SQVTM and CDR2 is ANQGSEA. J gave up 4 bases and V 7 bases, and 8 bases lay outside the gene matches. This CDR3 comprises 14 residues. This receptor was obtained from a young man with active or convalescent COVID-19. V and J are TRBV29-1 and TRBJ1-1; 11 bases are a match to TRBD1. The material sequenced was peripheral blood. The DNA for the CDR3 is TGCAGCGCCCCGAAGGGGACAGGGGGCACTGAAGCTTTCTTT. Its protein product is CSAPKGTGGTEAFF.